This T cell receptor (beta chain) originates from a study of human T cells and chemical hapten exposure. Findings and caveats of the study: Expanded TCR counts at PT1 were positively correlated with the patch test score. Following DPC sensitization, TCRs present above 1 in 1000 frequency showed no change.

Losses at the gene ends were 5 bases for V and 3 bases for J; bases not matched to a gene: 3. This CDR3 has 13 residues. Germline assignment: CDR1 SGHAT and CDR2 FQNNGV. This clonotype was seen at least ten times. The antigen is unknown. MiXCR was run by TCRdb on the RACE reads, yielding one entry per CDR3 protein. The data hold roughly 360,000 distinct CDR3 sequences, with about 4.4% observed a single time. Time point: patch test 1, 2 weeks after DPC sensitization. Stated treatment: therapeutic diphenylcyclopropenone sensitization with weekly scalp DPC. Alopecia patients deemed DPC-suitable, aged 18 to 70, excluding pregnancy. From whole blood left unfractionated, total RNA was extracted.

This chain connects TRBV11-2 to TRBJ2-7; TRBD1 aligns across 8 bases. This clonotype originated in a woman aged 50 to 60 with alopecia areata. Some clones in this sample may be carry-over from other donors' samples. Specimen: whole blood, collected in connection with sensitization to the hapten diphenylcyclopropenone (DPC). CDR3 nucleotide sequence: TGTGCCAGCAGCCGGGGACAGGACTACGAGCAGTACTTC. It translates to CASSRGQDYEQYF.